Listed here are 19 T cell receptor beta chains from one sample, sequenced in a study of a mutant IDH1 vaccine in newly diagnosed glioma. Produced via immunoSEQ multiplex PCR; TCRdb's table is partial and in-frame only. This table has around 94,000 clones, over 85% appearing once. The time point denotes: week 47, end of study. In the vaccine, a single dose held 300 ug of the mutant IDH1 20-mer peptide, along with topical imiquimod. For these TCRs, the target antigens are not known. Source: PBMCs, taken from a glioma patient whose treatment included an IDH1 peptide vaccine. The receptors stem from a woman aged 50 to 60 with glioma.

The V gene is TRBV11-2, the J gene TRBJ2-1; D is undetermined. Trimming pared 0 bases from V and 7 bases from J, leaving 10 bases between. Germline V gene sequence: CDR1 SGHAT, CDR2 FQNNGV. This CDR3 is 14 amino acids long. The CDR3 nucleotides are TGTGCCAGCAGCTTAGAGGTCTACCCGAATGAGCAGTTCTTC. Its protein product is CASSLEVYPNEQFF. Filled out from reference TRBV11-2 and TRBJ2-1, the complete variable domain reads EAGVAQSPRYKIIEKRQSVAFWCNPISGHATLYWYQQILGQGPKLLIQFQNNGVVDDSQLPKDRFSAERLKGVDSTLKIQPAKLEDSAVYLCASSLEVYPNEQFFGPGTRLTVL.

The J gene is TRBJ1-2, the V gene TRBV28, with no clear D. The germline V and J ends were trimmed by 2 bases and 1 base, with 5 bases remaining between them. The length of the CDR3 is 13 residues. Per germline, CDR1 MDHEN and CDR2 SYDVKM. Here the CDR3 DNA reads TGTGCCAGCAGTTTAGGTGTTAACTATGGCTACACCTTC. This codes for CASSLGVNYGYTF.

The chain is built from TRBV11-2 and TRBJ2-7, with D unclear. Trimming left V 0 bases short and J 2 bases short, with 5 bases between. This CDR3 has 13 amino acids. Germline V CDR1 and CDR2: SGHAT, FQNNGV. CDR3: CASSLDPAYEQYF. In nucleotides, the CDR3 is TGTGCCAGCAGCTTAGATCCCGCCTACGAGCAGTACTTC.

The CDR3 sequence: CASSLGQVRNTEAFF. The CDR3 DNA reads TGTGCCAGCAGCTTAGGACAGGTTCGGAACACTGAAGCTTTCTTT. The rearrangement joins TRBV11-2 to TRBJ1-1, with D possibly matching TRBD1 (6 bases). Trimming cost V 1 base and J 1 base, with 10 bases left between them. The CDR3 spans 15 residues. CDR1 and CDR2 (germline): SGHAT, FQNNGV.

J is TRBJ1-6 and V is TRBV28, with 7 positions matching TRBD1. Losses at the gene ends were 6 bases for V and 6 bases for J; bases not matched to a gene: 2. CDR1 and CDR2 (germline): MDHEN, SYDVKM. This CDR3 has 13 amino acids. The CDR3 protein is CASRQGSNSPLHF. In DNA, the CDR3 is TGTGCCAGCAGACAGGGGAGTAATTCACCCCTCCACTTT.

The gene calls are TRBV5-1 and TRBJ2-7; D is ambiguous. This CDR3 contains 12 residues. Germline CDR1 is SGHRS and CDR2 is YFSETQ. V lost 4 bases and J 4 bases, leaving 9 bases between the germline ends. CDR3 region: CASSSLGYEQYF. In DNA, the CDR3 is TGCGCCAGCAGCAGCCTAGGGTACGAGCAGTACTTC.

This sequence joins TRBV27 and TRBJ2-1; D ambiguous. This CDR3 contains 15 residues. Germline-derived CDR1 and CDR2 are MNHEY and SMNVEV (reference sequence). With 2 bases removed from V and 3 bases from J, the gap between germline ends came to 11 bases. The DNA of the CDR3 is TGTGCCAGCAGTTTAGGAGTAGGTCTCTACAATGAGCAGTTCTTC. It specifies CASSLGVGLYNEQFF.

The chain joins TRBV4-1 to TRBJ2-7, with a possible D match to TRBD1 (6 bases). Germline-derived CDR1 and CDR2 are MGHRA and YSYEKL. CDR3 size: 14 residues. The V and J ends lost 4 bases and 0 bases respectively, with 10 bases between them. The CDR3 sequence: CASSPKDSSYEQYF. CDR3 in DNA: TGCGCCAGCAGCCCGAAGGACAGCTCCTACGAGCAGTACTTC.

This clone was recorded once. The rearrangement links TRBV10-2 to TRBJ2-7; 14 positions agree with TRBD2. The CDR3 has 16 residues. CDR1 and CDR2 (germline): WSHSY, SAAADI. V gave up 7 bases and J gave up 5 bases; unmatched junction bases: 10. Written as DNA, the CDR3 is TGCGCCAGCACTACCGGACTAGCGGGAGGTAAGGACGAGCAGTACTTC. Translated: CASTTGLAGGKDEQYF.

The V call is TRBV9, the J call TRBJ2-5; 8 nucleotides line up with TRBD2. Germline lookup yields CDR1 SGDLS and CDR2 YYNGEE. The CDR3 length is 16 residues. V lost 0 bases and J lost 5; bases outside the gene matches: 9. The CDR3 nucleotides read TGTGCCAGCAGCGTAGGGCACGGGAGGGCCGGGGAGACCCAGTACTTC. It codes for CASSVGHGRAGETQYF.

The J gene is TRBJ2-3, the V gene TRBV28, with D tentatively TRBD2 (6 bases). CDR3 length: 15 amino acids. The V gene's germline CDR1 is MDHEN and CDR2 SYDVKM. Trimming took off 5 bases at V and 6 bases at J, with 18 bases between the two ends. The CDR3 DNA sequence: TGTGCCAGCAGTCCTACTAGCCTCCCAGTGGATACGCAGTATTTT. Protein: CASSPTSLPVDTQYF.

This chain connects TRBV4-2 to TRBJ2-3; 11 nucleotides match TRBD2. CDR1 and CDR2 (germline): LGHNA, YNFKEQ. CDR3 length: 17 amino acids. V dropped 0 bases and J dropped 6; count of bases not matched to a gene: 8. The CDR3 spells CASSQESASGRTDTQYF. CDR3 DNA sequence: TGTGCCAGCAGCCAAGAATCGGCTAGCGGGAGGACTGATACGCAGTATTTT.

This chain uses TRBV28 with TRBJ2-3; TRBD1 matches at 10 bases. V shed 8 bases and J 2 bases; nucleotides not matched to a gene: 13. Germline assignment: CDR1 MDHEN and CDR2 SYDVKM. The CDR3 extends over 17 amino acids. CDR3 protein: CASPGGQGPQDTDTQYF. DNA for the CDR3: TGTGCCAGCCCAGGGGGACAGGGGCCCCAGGACACAGATACGCAGTATTTT.

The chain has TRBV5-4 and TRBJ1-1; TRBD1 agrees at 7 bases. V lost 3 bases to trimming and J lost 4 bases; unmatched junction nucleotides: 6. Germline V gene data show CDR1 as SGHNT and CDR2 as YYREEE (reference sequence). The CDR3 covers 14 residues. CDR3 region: CASSWGGGLTEAFF. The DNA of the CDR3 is TGTGCCAGCAGCTGGGGAGGGGGCCTCACTGAAGCTTTCTTT.

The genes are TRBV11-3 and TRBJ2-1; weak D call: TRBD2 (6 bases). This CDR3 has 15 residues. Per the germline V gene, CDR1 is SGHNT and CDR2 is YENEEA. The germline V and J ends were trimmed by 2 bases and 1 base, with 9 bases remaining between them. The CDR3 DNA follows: TGTGCCAGCAGCTTATATCGGGAGTCCTACAATGAGCAGTTCTTC. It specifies CASSLYRESYNEQFF. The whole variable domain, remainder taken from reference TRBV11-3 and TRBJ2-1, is EAGVVQSPRYKIIEKKQPVAFWCNPISGHNTLYWYLQNLGQGPELLIRYENEEAVDDSQLPKDRFSAERLKGVDSTLKIQPAELGDSAVYLCASSLYRESYNEQFFGPGTRLTVL.

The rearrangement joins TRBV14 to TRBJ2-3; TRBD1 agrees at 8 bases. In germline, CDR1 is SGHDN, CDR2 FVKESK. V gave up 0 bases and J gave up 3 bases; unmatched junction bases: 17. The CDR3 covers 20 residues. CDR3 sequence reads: CASSQDWDGRTGRGTDTQYF. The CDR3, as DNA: TGTGCCAGCAGCCAAGATTGGGATGGGCGGACAGGGAGAGGAACAGATACGCAGTATTTT.

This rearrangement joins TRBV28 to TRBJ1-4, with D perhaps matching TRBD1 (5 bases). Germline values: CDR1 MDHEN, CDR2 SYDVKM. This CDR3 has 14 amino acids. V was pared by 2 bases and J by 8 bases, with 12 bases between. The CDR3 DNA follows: TGTGCCAGCAGTTTAGGGGCCGTGGGGGAAAAACTGTTTTTT. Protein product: CASSLGAVGEKLFF.

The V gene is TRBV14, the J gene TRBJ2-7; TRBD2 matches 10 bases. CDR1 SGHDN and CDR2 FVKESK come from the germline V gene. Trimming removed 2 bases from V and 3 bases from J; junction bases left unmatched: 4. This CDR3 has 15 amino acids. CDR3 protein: CASSQQSSGGYEQYF. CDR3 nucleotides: TGTGCCAGCAGCCAACAGTCTAGCGGGGGCTACGAGCAGTACTTC.

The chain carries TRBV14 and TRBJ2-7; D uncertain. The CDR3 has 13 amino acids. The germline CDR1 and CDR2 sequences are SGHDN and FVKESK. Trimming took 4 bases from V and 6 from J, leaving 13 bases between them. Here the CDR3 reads CASSLGYVLEQYF. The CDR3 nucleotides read TGTGCCAGCAGCCTGGGGTATGTCCTCGAGCAGTACTTC.